This TCR beta chain stems from a study of technical replicates of blood from several donors. TCRdb keeps only in-frame clones here, not all; method: immunoSEQ multiplex PCR. The sample contains about 85,000 clones, 90% to 95% of which appear only once. Source material: T cells isolated from PBMCs. This receptor was obtained from a human donor in good health.

This chain's CDR3 is CASSSTGDRTDTQYF. For the CDR3, the DNA is TGTGCCAGCAGTTCCACAGGGGATCGCACAGATACGCAGTATTTT. This chain connects TRBV28 to TRBJ2-3; 7 bases match TRBD1. The CDR3 has 15 residues. Losses at the gene ends were 4 bases for V and 1 base for J; bases not matched to a gene: 5. The germline V gene has CDR1 MDHEN and CDR2 SYDVKM.